The present T cell receptor (beta chain) was sequenced within a study of CD8+CD57+ T cells in acquired aplastic anemia. Overall study context: Isolated CD4+ and CD8+ cells, once sorted, yielded DNA averaging around 3 ug.

Genomic DNA, serving as template, underwent TCR beta VDJ and CDR3 profiling. TCRdb reprocessed the reads via MiXCR and lists one record per CDR3 protein. The data hold over 150,000 distinct CDR3 sequences, with over 70% observed a single time. The sequenced patients had an expansion of CD8+CD57+ cells seen by flow cytometry. All participating patients were living with severe acquired aplastic anemia. The study sampled blood from patients who had received no therapy. Study results and caveats: Between patients and controls, 25 to 35 CD8+ CDR3 sequences were found in common.

Details on this clonotype: The target antigen is unknown.

Germline lookup yields CDR1 DFQATT and CDR2 SNEGSKA (reference sequence). The CDR3 contains 12 residues. V was clipped by 8 bases and J by 3 bases, with 13 bases between them. The sequence came from a human donor with aplastic anemia. The sequencing sample was made of sorted CD4+, CD8+, or CD8+CD57+ T cells (not recorded which) from PBMCs. The rearrangement joins TRBV20-1 to TRBJ1-2; the D gene is possibly TRBD1 (6 bases). This CDR3 is CSPGVADYGYTF. The DNA for the CDR3 is TGCAGTCCAGGGGTAGCGGACTATGGCTACACCTTC.